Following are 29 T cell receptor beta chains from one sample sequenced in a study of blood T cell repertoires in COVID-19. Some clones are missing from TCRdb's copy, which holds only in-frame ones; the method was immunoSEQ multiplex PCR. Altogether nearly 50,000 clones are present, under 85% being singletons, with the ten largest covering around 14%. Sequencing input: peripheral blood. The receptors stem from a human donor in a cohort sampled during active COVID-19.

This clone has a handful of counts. The chain's CDR3 is CASSVEGVAGNTIYF. The CDR3 DNA reads TGTGCCAGCAGCGTCGAGGGGGTTGCTGGAAACACCATATATTTT. The chain joins TRBV9 to TRBJ1-3; D may be TRBD1 (6 bases). There are 15 residues in the CDR3. V lost 2 bases to trimming and J lost 2 bases, with 11 bases between them. The germline CDR1 and CDR2 sequences are SGDLS and YYNGEE.

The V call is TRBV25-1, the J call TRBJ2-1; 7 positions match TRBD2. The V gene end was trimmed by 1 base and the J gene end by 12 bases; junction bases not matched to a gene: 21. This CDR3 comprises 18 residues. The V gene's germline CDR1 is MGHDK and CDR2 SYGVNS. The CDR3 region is CASSEFGRGASGLVGQFF. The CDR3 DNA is TGTGCCAGCAGTGAATTTGGTAGAGGGGCTAGCGGCCTTGTGGGGCAGTTCTTC.

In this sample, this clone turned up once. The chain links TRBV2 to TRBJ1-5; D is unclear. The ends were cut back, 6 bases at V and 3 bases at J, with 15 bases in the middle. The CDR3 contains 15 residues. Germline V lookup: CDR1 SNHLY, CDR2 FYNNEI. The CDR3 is CASSPGRPANQPQHF. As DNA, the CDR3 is TGTGCCAGCAGCCCCGGGAGGCCAGCCAATCAGCCCCAGCATTTT.

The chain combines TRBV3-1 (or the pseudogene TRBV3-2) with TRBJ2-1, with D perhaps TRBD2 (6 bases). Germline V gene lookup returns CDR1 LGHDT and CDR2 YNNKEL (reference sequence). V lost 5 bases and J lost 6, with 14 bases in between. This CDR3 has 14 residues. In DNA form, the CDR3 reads TGTGCCAGCAGCACTAGCAGGATCATCAATGAGCAGTTCTTC. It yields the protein CASSTSRIINEQFF.

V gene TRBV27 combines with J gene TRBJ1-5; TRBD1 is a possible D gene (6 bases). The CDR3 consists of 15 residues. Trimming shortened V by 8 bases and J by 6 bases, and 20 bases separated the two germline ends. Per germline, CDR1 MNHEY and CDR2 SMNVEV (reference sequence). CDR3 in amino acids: CASAPGWGRVQPQHF. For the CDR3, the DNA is TGTGCCAGCGCCCCAGGGTGGGGGCGCGTTCAGCCCCAGCATTTT.

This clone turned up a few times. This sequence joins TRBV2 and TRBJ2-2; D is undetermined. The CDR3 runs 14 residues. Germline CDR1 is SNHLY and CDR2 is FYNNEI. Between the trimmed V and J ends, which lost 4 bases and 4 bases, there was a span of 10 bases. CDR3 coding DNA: TGTGCCAGCAGTGCCTCGTTCGTCACCGGGGAGCTGTTTTTT. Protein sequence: CASSASFVTGELFF. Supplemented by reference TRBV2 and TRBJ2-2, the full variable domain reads EPEVTQTPSHQVTQMGQEVILRCVPISNHLYFYWYRQILGQKVEFLVSFYNNEISEKSEIFDDQFSVERPDGSNFTLKIRSTKLEDSAMYFCASSASFVTGELFFGEGSRLTVL.

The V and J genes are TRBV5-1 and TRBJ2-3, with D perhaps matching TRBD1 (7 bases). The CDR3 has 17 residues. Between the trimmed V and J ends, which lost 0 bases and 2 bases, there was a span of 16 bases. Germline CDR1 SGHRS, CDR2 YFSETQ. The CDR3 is CASSLGTGGQLTDTQYF. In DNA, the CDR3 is TGCGCCAGCAGCTTGGGAACCGGGGGACAGCTCACAGATACGCAGTATTTT.

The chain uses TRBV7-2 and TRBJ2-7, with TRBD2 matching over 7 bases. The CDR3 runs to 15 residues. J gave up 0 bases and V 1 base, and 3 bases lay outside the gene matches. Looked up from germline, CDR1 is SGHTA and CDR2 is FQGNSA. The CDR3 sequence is CASSLGLAASYEQYF. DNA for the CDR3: TGTGCCAGCAGCTTAGGGCTAGCGGCCTCCTACGAGCAGTACTTC. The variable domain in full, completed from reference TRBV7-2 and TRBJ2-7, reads GAGVSQSPSNKVTEKGKDVELRCDPISGHTALYWYRQSLGQGLEFLIYFQGNSAPDKSGLPSDRFSAERTGGSVSTLTIQRTQQEDSAVYLCASSLGLAASYEQYFGPGTRLTVT.

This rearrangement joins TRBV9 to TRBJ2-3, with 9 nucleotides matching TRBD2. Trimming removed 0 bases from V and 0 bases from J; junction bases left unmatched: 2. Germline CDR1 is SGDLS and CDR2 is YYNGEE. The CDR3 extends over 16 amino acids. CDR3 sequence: CASSVAAGGSTDTQYF. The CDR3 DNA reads TGTGCCAGCAGCGTAGCTGCGGGAGGGAGCACAGATACGCAGTATTTT.

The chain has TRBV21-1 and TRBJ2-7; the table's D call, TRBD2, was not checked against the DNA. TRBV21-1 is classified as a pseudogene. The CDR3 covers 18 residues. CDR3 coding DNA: TGTGCCAGCAGCAAACTCGCGTATTATAGCGGGAGAGGAGGCGAGCAGTACTTC. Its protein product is CASSKLAYYSGRGGEQYF.

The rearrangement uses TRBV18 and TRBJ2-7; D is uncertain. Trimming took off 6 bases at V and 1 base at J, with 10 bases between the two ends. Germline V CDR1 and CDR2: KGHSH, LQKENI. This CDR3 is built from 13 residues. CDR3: CASSPSISYEQYF. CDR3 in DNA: TGTGCCAGCTCCCCTAGTATATCCTACGAGCAGTACTTC. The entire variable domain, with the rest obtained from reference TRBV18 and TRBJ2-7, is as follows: NAGVMQNPRHLVRRRGQEARLRCSPMKGHSHVYWYRQLPEEGLKFMVYLQKENIIDESGMPKERFSAEFPKEGPSILRIQQVVRGDSAAYFCASSPSISYEQYFGPGTRLTVT.

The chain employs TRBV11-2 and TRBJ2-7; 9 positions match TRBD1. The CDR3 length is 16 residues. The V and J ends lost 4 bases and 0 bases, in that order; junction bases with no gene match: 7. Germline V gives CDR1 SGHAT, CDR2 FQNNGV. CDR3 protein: CASSSGQGRFSYEQYF. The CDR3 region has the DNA TGTGCCAGCAGCTCAGGACAGGGGCGTTTCTCCTACGAGCAGTACTTC.

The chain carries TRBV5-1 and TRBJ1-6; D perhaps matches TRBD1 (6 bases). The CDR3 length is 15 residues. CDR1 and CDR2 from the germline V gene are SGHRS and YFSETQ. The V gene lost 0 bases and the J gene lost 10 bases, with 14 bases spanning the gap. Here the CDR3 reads CASSLEGRGSSPLHF. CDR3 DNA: TGCGCCAGCAGCTTGGAGGGCAGGGGAAGCTCACCCCTCCACTTT.

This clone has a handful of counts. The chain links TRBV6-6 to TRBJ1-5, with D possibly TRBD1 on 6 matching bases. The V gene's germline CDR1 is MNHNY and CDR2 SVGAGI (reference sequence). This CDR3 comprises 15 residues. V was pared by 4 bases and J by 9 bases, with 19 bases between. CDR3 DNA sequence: TGTGCCAGCAGTTCTACGGGACATCATGCGCTGCCCCAGCATTTT. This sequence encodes CASSSTGHHALPQHF.

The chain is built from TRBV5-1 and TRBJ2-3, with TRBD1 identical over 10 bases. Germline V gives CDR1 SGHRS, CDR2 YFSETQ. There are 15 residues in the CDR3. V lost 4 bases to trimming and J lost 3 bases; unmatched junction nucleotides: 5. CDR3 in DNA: TGCGCCAGCAGCACGGACAGGGGGGTGACAGATACGCAGTATTTT. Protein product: CASSTDRGVTDTQYF.

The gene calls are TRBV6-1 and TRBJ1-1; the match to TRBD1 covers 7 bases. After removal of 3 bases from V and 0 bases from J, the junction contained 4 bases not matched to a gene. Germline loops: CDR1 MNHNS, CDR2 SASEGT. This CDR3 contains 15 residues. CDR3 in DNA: TGTGCCAGCAGTGATGGGACAGTCATGAACACTGAAGCTTTCTTT. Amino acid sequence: CASSDGTVMNTEAFF.

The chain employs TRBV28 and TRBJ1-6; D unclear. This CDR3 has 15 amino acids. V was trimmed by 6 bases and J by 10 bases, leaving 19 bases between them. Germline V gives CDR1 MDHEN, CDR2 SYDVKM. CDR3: CASSLEGGQMSPLHF. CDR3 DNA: TGTGCCAGCAGCCTCGAAGGCGGGCAAATGTCACCCCTCCACTTT.

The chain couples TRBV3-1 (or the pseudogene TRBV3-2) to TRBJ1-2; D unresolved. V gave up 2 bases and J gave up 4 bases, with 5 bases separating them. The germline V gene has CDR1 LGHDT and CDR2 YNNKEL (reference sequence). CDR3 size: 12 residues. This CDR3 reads CASSQQIYGYTF. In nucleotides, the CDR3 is TGTGCCAGCAGCCAACAGATCTATGGCTACACCTTC.

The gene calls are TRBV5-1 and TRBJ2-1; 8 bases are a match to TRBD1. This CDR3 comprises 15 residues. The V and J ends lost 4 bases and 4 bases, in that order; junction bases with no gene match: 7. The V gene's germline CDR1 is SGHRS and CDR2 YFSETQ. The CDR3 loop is CASSLADRGYNEQFF. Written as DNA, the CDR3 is TGCGCCAGCAGCCTAGCTGACAGGGGATACAATGAGCAGTTCTTC.

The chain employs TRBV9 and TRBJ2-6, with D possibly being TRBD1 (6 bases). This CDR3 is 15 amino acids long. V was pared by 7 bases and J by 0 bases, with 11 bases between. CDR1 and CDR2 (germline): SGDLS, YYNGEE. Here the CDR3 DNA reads TGTGCCAGCGCAGGACAGAACTCTGGGGCCAACGTCCTGACTTTC. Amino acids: CASAGQNSGANVLTF.

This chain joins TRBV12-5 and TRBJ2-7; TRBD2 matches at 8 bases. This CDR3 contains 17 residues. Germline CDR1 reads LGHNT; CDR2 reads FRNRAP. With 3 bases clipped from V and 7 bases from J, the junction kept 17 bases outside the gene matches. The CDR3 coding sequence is TGTGCTAGTGGTTTTAGGCGGGAGGATAACCGAATGGGAGAGCAGTACTTC. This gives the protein CASGFRREDNRMGEQYF.

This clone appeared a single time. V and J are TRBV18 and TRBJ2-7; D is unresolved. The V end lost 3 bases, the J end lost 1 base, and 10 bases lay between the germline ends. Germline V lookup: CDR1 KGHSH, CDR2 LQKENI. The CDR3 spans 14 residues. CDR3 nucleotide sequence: TGTGCCAGCTCACCGGAGTTCGGGTCCTACGAGCAGTACTTC. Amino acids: CASSPEFGSYEQYF.

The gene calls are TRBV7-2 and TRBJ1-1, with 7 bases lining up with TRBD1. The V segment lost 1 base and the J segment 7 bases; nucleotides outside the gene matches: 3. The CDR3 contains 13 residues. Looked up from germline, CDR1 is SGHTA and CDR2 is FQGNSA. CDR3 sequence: CASSLGGQYEAFF. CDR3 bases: TGTGCCAGCAGCTTAGGGGGACAGTATGAAGCTTTCTTT. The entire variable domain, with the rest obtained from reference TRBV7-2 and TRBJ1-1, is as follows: GAGVSQSPSNKVTEKGKDVELRCDPISGHTALYWYRQSLGQGLEFLIYFQGNSAPDKSGLPSDRFSAERTGGSVSTLTIQRTQQEDSAVYLCASSLGGQYEAFFGQGTRLTVV.

CDR3 DNA sequence: TGTGCCAGCAGTTTATCGGATAGCAGGGCCAACGTCCTGACTTTC. Translation: CASSLSDSRANVLTF. The chain joins TRBV27 to TRBJ2-6; D is unclear. The CDR3 contains 15 residues. V dropped 0 bases and J dropped 5 bases, with 8 bases sitting between them. In germline, CDR1 is MNHEY, CDR2 SMNVEV (reference sequence). The complete variable domain, with remaining parts taken from reference TRBV27 and TRBJ2-6, reads EAQVTQNPRYLITVTGKKLTVTCSQNMNHEYMSWYRQDPGLGLRQIYYSMNVEVTDKGDVPEGYKVSRKEKRNFPLILESPSPNQTSLYFCASSLSDSRANVLTFGAGSRLTVL.

The CDR3 here is CASSLGHSVLYEQYF. CDR3 sequence (DNA): TGTGCCAGCAGCCTGGGACATTCTGTCCTCTACGAGCAGTACTTC. The V and J genes are TRBV6-2 or TRBV6-3 and TRBJ2-7, with a tentative D call TRBD1 (6 bases). Trimming left V 6 bases short and J 3 bases short, with 18 bases between. The CDR3 is made up of 15 amino acids. Germline loops: CDR1 MNHEY, CDR2 SVGEGT.

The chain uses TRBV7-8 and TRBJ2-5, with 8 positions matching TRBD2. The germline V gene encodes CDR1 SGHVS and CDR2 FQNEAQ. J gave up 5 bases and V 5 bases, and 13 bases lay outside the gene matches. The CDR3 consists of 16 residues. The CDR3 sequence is CASSGGLAGRSETQYF. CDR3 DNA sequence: TGTGCCAGCAGCGGTGGACTAGCTGGTCGATCGGAGACCCAGTACTTC.

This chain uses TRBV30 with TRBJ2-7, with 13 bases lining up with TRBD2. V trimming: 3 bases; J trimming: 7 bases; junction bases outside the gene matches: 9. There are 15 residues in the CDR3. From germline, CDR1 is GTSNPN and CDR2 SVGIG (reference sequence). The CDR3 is CAWSGGLAGESEQYF. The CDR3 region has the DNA TGTGCCTGGAGCGGAGGACTAGCGGGAGAATCTGAGCAGTACTTC.

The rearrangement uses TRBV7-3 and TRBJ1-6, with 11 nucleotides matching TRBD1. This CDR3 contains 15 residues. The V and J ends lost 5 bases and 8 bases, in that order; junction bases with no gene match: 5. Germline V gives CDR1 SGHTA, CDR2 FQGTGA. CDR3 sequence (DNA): TGTGCCAGCAGCCCAGAGGACAGGGGGCATTCACCCCTCCACTTT. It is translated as CASSPEDRGHSPLHF.

CDR3 loop: CASSAYGGWYTF. The CDR3 nucleotides read TGTGCCAGCAGCGCCTACGGTGGTTGGTACACCTTC. The chain couples TRBV13 to TRBJ1-2; no reliable D call. Germline CDR1 is PRHDT and CDR2 is FYEKMQ (reference sequence). This CDR3 region has 12 residues. Trimming took 5 bases from V and 11 from J, leaving 15 bases between them.